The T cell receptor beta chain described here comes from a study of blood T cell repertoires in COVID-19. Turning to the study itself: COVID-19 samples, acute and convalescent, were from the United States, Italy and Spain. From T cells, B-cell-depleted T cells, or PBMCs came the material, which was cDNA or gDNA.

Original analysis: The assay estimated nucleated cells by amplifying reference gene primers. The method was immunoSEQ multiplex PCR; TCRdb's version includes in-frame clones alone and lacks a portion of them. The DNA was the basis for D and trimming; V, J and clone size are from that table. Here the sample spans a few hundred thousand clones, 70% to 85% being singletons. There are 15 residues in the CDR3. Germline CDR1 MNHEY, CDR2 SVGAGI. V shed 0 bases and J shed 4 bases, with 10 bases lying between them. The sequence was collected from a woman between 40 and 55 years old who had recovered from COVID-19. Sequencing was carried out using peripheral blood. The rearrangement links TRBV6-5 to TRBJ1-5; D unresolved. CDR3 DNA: TGTGCCAGCAGTTACTCCCGGTCTCGAAATCAGCCCCAGCATTTT. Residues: CASSYSRSRNQPQHF.